The 11 T cell receptor beta chains listed next were all sequenced from one sample in a study of blood T cells in healthy people across ages (dated by TCRdb to between 2015 and 2017). To prepare the library, 5' RACE was applied. Sequenced using an Illumina HiSeq 2500. A second PCR of about 6 to 12 cycles was performed with a sample-barcoded 5' primer and a J-beta primer mix. The public reads were reprocessed in TCRdb via fastp at Q25 and MiXCR, keeping in-frame beta chains. Merged by CDR3 protein, the rows form single entries marked with the most common genes and DNA. Within this sample are over 1,300,000 distinct CDR3 sequences, with approximately 59% of them counted one time only. The ten largest account for over 6.5% of the sample. Sequenced sample: blood. The receptors here all came from a man between 18 and 29 years old in good health.

This clonotype has only a few counts. This chain connects TRBV7-2 to TRBJ2-5; TRBD1 might be the D (6 bases). Germline assignment: CDR1 SGHTA and CDR2 FQGNSA. The CDR3 is made up of 16 amino acids. V was cut by 5 bases and J by 2 bases, with 18 bases left in between. The CDR3 protein is CASSPFSPTGQETQYF. CDR3 coding DNA: TGTGCCAGCAGCCCGTTTAGTCCCACAGGGCAAGAGACCCAGTACTTC.

The chain employs TRBV29-1 and TRBJ1-2, with D possibly matching TRBD1 (5 bases). This CDR3 region has 12 residues. V was pared by 6 bases and J by 5 bases, with 13 bases between. Germline CDR1 reads SQVTM; CDR2 reads ANQGSEA. CDR3 sequence (DNA): TGCAGCGTAGGAGGACATCAATATGGCTACACCTTC. Amino acid sequence: CSVGGHQYGYTF.

This clonotype was seen a single time. V is TRBV15 and J is TRBJ2-1; a weak D match, TRBD1 (5 bases). V was cut by 5 bases and J by 12 bases, with 23 bases left in between. The CDR3 extends over 15 amino acids. Looked up from germline, CDR1 is LNHNV and CDR2 is YYDKDF (reference sequence). CDR3 sequence: CATSGDSFPVYGQFF. For the CDR3, the DNA is TGTGCCACCAGCGGCGACAGTTTTCCTGTCTATGGGCAGTTCTTC.

The chain employs TRBV20-1 and TRBJ1-1; D possibly corresponds to TRBD1 (5 bases). V was trimmed by 5 bases and J by 0 bases, leaving 16 bases between them. CDR3 length: 15 residues. Germline V gene lookup returns CDR1 DFQATT and CDR2 SNEGSKA (reference sequence). The CDR3 reads CSASPTGDMNTEAFF. CDR3 nucleotide sequence: TGCAGTGCTTCTCCGACGGGGGATATGAACACTGAAGCTTTCTTT.

The chain uses TRBV10-1 and TRBJ2-3, with D tentatively TRBD2 (6 bases). CDR3 size: 15 residues. The germline CDR1 and CDR2 sequences are WNHNN and SYGVQD (reference sequence). V was clipped by 8 bases and J by 1 base, with 16 bases between them. The CDR3 bases are TGCGCCAGCGGGGACTTACTAGGGGGCACAGATACGCAGTATTTT. The encoded protein is CASGDLLGGTDTQYF.

The chain has TRBV5-1 and TRBJ2-7, with 8 bases aligning to TRBD2. Looked up from germline, CDR1 is SGHRS and CDR2 is YFSETQ. The CDR3 sequence is 15 residues long. V lost 5 bases and J lost 1; bases outside the gene matches: 8. The CDR3 region is CASSLTSGFSYEQYF. CDR3 DNA: TGCGCCAGCAGTTTAACTAGCGGCTTTTCCTACGAGCAGTACTTC.

J is TRBJ1-2 and V is TRBV7-9; D is unresolved. V lost 5 bases, J lost 3 bases, and 16 bases lay in between. The CDR3 runs to 15 residues. Germline V gives CDR1 SEHNR, CDR2 FQNEAQ (reference sequence). In DNA, the CDR3 is TGTGCCAGCAGCCCCGACGGGTCCAACCACTATGGCTACACCTTC. Translating gives CASSPDGSNHYGYTF.

This clonotype was seen once. The chain combines TRBV6-2 or TRBV6-3 with TRBJ2-7; a possible D gene is TRBD2 (6 bases). Per the germline V gene, CDR1 is MNHEY and CDR2 is SVGEGT. The CDR3 is made up of 14 amino acids. V was pared by 2 bases and J by 0 bases, with 8 bases between. The CDR3, as DNA: TGTGCCAGCAGTTACAAGCGGGTCTCCTACGAGCAGTACTTC. This gives the protein CASSYKRVSYEQYF.

This clonotype came up a few times. Given a much more abundant clone one base away, this may be a read error. The V call is TRBV6-5, the J call TRBJ2-7; D is unclear. CDR1 is MNHEY, CDR2 SVGAGI, per germline. Trimming removed 6 bases at V and 0 bases at J, with 6 bases between. The CDR3 has 12 residues. The DNA for the CDR3 is TGTGCCAGCAGGCAGAGCTCCTACGAGCAGTACTTC. This encodes CASRQSSYEQYF.

The chain combines TRBV7-6 with TRBJ1-2; D might be TRBD1 (6 bases). Germline values: CDR1 SGHVS, CDR2 FNYEAQ. Trimming removed 1 base at V and 7 bases at J, with 10 bases between. The CDR3 is made up of 13 amino acids. Here the CDR3 DNA reads TGTGCCAGCAGCTTAGACAGGGCCTCTGGCTACACCTTC. It codes for CASSLDRASGYTF.

Only a few counts were recorded for this clonotype. The V gene is TRBV6-6, the J gene TRBJ2-4, with D unclear. Trimming removed 7 bases at V and 0 bases at J, with 13 bases between. The CDR3 has 15 amino acids. The germline CDR1 and CDR2 sequences are MNHNY and SVGAGI (reference sequence). DNA of the CDR3: TGTGCCAGCAAGGGTGGGCCTCTAGCCAAAAACATTCAGTACTTC. This codes for CASKGGPLAKNIQYF.